This T cell receptor beta chain was sequenced during a study of cytomegalovirus exposure and HLA in healthy donors. The donors gave bone marrow, and they were healthy. Trimming at V came to 1 base and at J to 2 bases, leaving 6 bases not matched to a gene. The CDR3 totals 17 residues. Germline V gives CDR1 SGHVS, CDR2 FQNEAQ. Study-wide results and limits: Presence/absence analyses supposed approximately even sequencing depth among donors. In a later analysis, specific HLA alleles were associated with more than 15,000 TCR beta sequences at a 0.05 false discovery rate. The dataset shows that most TCR sequences were rare, while some public TCRs occurred in many donors.

PCR involved 60 Vbeta and 13 Jbeta primers. Clones were sequenced by immunoSEQ multiplex PCR, and TCRdb holds only the in-frame ones, with some missing. The sample records 150,000 to 200,000 clones, roughly 80% being singletons. Worth noting for this clone: Its antigen is unknown.

This clonotype originated in a male donor in good health and CMV-seronegative. The sequencing input was PBMCs. The chain joins TRBV7-8 to TRBJ2-2; 8 nucleotides align to TRBD2. The CDR3 protein is CASSLGASGPNTGELFF. Here the CDR3 DNA reads TGTGCCAGCAGCTTAGGAGCTAGCGGGCCCAACACCGGGGAGCTGTTTTTT.